The 30 T cell receptor beta chains listed next were all sequenced from one sample in a study of beta chain features in type 1 diabetes. As every portion of the isolated RNA was reverse transcribed, the sequencing read expressed TCRB transcripts. Sequenced by immunoSEQ multiplex PCR; TCRdb stores in-frame clones only, minus some. The sample consists of about 470,000 clones, 30% of them appearing once. The source material was naive CD4+ T cells from blood. Source of these receptors: a man in his late teens or twenties in good health.

This rearrangement joins TRBV7-9 to TRBJ1-1, with TRBD1 identical over 8 bases. The CDR3 totals 15 residues. The germline CDR1 and CDR2 sequences are SEHNR and FQNEAQ (reference sequence). With 5 bases clipped from V and 0 bases from J, the junction kept 5 bases outside the gene matches. As DNA, the CDR3 is TGTGCCAGCAGCCCAGGGGGCAGGCTGAACACTGAAGCTTTCTTT. It translates to CASSPGGRLNTEAFF.

This sequence joins TRBV20-1 and TRBJ2-1; unclear D gene. Trimming shortened V by 5 bases and J by 6 bases, and 8 bases separated the two germline ends. CDR1 and CDR2 (germline): DFQATT, SNEGSKA (reference sequence). The length of the CDR3 is 11 residues. CDR3 DNA sequence: TGCAGTGCTTCTAGTTTCAATGAGCAGTTCTTC. Protein product: CSASSFNEQFF.

The chain has TRBV9 and TRBJ1-2, with TRBD1 matching over 7 bases. The CDR3 has 15 residues. Trimming took 6 bases from V and 7 from J; bases not matched to a gene: 15. The germline CDR1 and CDR2 sequences are SGDLS and YYNGEE. The CDR3 DNA reads TGTGCCAGCAAGCGTCTAGGGGAAAACAGGGGTGGCTACACCTTC. Amino acid sequence: CASKRLGENRGGYTF.

Comments on this clone: Distinct nucleotide sequences in the sample also encode this CDR3. The rearrangement uses TRBV9 and TRBJ2-3; D is ambiguous. The CDR3 has 12 residues. CDR1 is SGDLS and CDR2 is YYNGEE in the germline V gene. Trimming left V 2 bases short and J 2 bases short, with 3 bases between. CDR3: CASSVPTDTQYF. The CDR3 DNA is TGTGCCAGCAGCGTCCCCACAGATACGCAGTATTTT.

V is TRBV5-6 and J is TRBJ2-3; D remains unclear. The CDR3 covers 13 residues. The V end lost 3 bases, the J end lost 3 bases, and 8 bases lay between the germline ends. Germline V gene sequence: CDR1 SGHDT, CDR2 YYEEEE. The CDR3: CASSYTATDTQYF. CDR3 nucleotides: TGTGCCAGCAGCTACACAGCAACAGATACGCAGTATTTT.

The rearrangement joins TRBV4-2 to TRBJ2-1, with D perhaps matching TRBD2 (6 bases). The germline V gene has CDR1 LGHNA and CDR2 YNFKEQ. Trimming shortened V by 1 base and J by 5 bases, and 15 bases separated the two germline ends. The CDR3 consists of 16 residues. The CDR3 is CASSQGSASAHNEQFF. The CDR3 nucleotides are TGTGCCAGCAGCCAAGGGTCGGCTAGCGCGCACAATGAGCAGTTCTTC.

This clone was observed a handful of times. This chain joins TRBV20-1 and TRBJ2-3; D not certain. CDR1 DFQATT and CDR2 SNEGSKA come from the germline V gene (reference sequence). With 4 bases removed from V and 5 bases from J, the gap between germline ends came to 7 bases. This CDR3 spans 11 amino acids. The DNA for the CDR3 is TGCAGTGCTATGGACGGAGATACGCAGTATTTT. Amino acids: CSAMDGDTQYF.

This clone was found a few times. This chain links TRBV7-9 with TRBJ2-1, with 9 bases lining up with TRBD2. In germline, CDR1 is SEHNR, CDR2 FQNEAQ (reference sequence). After removal of 5 bases from V and 10 bases from J, the junction contained 3 bases not matched to a gene. The CDR3 is 12 residues long. CDR3 sequence: CASSQTSGEQFF. As DNA, the CDR3 is TGTGCCAGCAGCCAGACTAGCGGCGAGCAGTTCTTC.

This chain connects TRBV15 to TRBJ1-3; 9 bases fit TRBD1. Trimming took 0 bases from V and 7 from J; bases not matched to a gene: 4. CDR1 is LNHNV and CDR2 is YYDKDF in the germline V gene (reference sequence). The CDR3 is made up of 15 amino acids. The CDR3 DNA is TGTGCCACCAGCAGAGATGGGACAGGGTGGAACACCATATATTTT. Its protein product is CATSRDGTGWNTIYF. Full variable domain (rest looked up from reference TRBV15 and TRBJ1-3): DAMVIQNPRYQVTQFGKPVTLSCSQTLNHNVMYWYQQKSSQAPKLLFHYYDKDFNNEADTPDNFQSRRPNTSFCFLDIRSPGLGDTAMYLCATSRDGTGWNTIYFGEGSWLTVV.

This clone came up once. The chain combines TRBV4-2 with TRBJ2-3, with 7 bases matching TRBD2. CDR1 and CDR2 (germline): LGHNA, YNFKEQ. The CDR3 is 16 amino acids. Unmatched junction bases numbered 8, after V lost 1 base and J lost 4 bases. CDR3: CASSQAGLEGPDTQYF. The CDR3 bases are TGTGCCAGCAGCCAAGCCGGACTAGAAGGACCAGATACGCAGTATTTT.

The V call is TRBV30, the J call TRBJ2-1; D gene uncertain. The CDR3 runs 11 residues. The germline CDR1 and CDR2 sequences are GTSNPN and SVGIG (reference sequence). V lost 3 bases, J lost 12 bases, and 12 bases lay in between. The CDR3 reads CAWRQESVQFF. CDR3 nucleotides: TGTGCCTGGAGGCAGGAGAGTGTGCAGTTCTTC.

This clone has a handful of counts. The chain recombines TRBV29-1 with TRBJ2-7; 10 bases line up with TRBD1. The CDR3 has 13 amino acids. Trimming took 3 bases from V and 4 from J; bases not matched to a gene: 3. The V gene's germline CDR1 is SQVTM and CDR2 ANQGSEA. The CDR3 DNA reads TGCAGCGTTGAGGGACAGGGGATTTACGAGCAGTACTTC. This sequence encodes CSVEGQGIYEQYF.

This clone was seen more than once but under ten times. The V call is TRBV29-1, the J call TRBJ2-1; D is undetermined. Trimming stripped 4 bases from V and 2 bases from J, with 9 bases between. This CDR3 has 13 residues. Germline-derived CDR1 and CDR2 are SQVTM and ANQGSEA. CDR3 residues: CSVVGLTYNEQFF. CDR3 sequence (DNA): TGCAGCGTTGTGGGTCTGACCTACAATGAGCAGTTCTTC.

The J gene is TRBJ2-5, the V gene TRBV30, with 13 bases lining up with TRBD2. Germline CDR1 is GTSNPN and CDR2 is SVGIG (reference sequence). The CDR3 extends over 15 amino acids. The trim removed 2 bases at V and 4 bases at J, leaving 4 bases unmatched. DNA of the CDR3: TGTGCCTGGAGTATCCGACTAGCGGGAGGAGAGACCCAGTACTTC. Translating gives CAWSIRLAGGETQYF.

This clone was detected a few times. This chain connects TRBV29-1 to TRBJ2-1, with 9 bases matching TRBD1. The V gene's germline CDR1 is SQVTM and CDR2 ANQGSEA. There are 15 residues in the CDR3. Trimming cost V 4 bases and J 6 bases; bases outside gene matches: 10. CDR3 nucleotides: TGCAGCGTTGGCGACCGGGACAGGGCGAGCAATGAGCAGTTCTTC. Translating gives CSVGDRDRASNEQFF.

The rearrangement joins TRBV19 to TRBJ2-7, with 12 nucleotides matching TRBD2. The CDR3 covers 14 residues. The V gene's germline CDR1 is LNHDA and CDR2 SQIVND (reference sequence). Trimming removed 6 bases from V and 7 bases from J; junction bases left unmatched: 7. CDR3 region: CASRLAGGIGEQYF. The CDR3 DNA is TGTGCCAGTAGACTAGCGGGAGGTATTGGAGAGCAGTACTTC.

The V gene is TRBV29-1, the J gene TRBJ1-4; weak D call: TRBD1 (5 bases). Germline CDR1 and CDR2: SQVTM and ANQGSEA. The CDR3 covers 12 residues. Trimming removed 7 bases from V and 8 bases from J, with 14 bases in between. CDR3 sequence: CSAVGAGEKLFF. CDR3 in DNA: TGCAGCGCTGTAGGGGCAGGGGAAAAACTGTTTTTT.

This chain uses TRBV27 with TRBJ1-2, with D unresolved. This CDR3 is built from 14 residues. Germline assignment: CDR1 MNHEY and CDR2 SMNVEV (reference sequence). Trimming took off 5 bases at V and 0 bases at J, with 10 bases between the two ends. The CDR3 DNA follows: TGTGCCAGCAGTCCCGGATCGGCTAACTATGGCTACACCTTC. It specifies CASSPGSANYGYTF.

This clone was detected a few times. This chain connects TRBV5-1 to TRBJ2-5; TRBD2 agrees at 7 bases. Losses at the gene ends were 4 bases for V and 3 bases for J; bases not matched to a gene: 3. This CDR3 is built from 13 residues. Germline V gives CDR1 SGHRS, CDR2 YFSETQ. CDR3 in amino acids: CASSAGAEETQYF. The CDR3 coding sequence is TGCGCCAGCAGCGCGGGAGCAGAAGAGACCCAGTACTTC. The variable domain in full, with the rest retrieved from reference TRBV5-1 and TRBJ2-5, is KAGVTQTPRYLIKTRGQQVTLSCSPISGHRSVSWYQQTPGQGLQFLFEYFSETQRNKGNFPGRFSGRQFSNSRSEMNVSTLELGDSALYLCASSAGAEETQYFGPGTRLLVL.

This sequence joins TRBV5-1 and TRBJ2-5; D is tentatively TRBD1 or TRBD2 (5 bases each). The germline CDR1 and CDR2 sequences are SGHRS and YFSETQ. The CDR3 contains 14 residues. V was shortened by 3 bases and J by 4 bases, with 13 bases between the two germline ends. The CDR3 protein is CASSSTGTGETQYF. CDR3 coding DNA: TGCGCCAGCAGCTCAACCGGGACCGGAGAGACCCAGTACTTC.

The chain combines TRBV19 with TRBJ2-5; TRBD2 is a possible D gene (6 bases). V lost 5 bases and J 2 bases, leaving 15 bases between the germline ends. The CDR3 is 15 amino acids. CDR1 LNHDA and CDR2 SQIVND come from the germline V gene (reference sequence). CDR3 sequence: CASSALTRGQETQYF. The CDR3 region has the DNA TGTGCCAGTAGTGCTCTGACTAGAGGGCAAGAGACCCAGTACTTC.

The gene calls are TRBV6-5 and TRBJ2-2, with 9 bases that match TRBD1. The length of the CDR3 is 14 residues. The V and J ends lost 4 bases and 6 bases, in that order; junction bases with no gene match: 3. The germline CDR1 and CDR2 sequences are MNHEY and SVGAGI. The CDR3 protein is CASSLQGAAGELFF. CDR3 DNA sequence: TGTGCCAGCAGTTTACAGGGGGCGGCCGGGGAGCTGTTTTTT.

The CDR3 loop is CASSLTGSRGETQYF. DNA for the CDR3: TGTGCCAGCAGCTTAACCGGGAGTCGGGGGGAGACCCAGTACTTC. J is TRBJ2-5 and V is TRBV7-2; the D gene is possibly TRBD2 (6 bases). The CDR3 sequence is 15 residues long. Trimming took 2 bases from V and 5 from J, leaving 15 bases between them. Looked up from germline, CDR1 is SGHTA and CDR2 is FQGNSA.

This clone was seen a handful of times. J is TRBJ2-4 and V is TRBV7-9, with D possibly TRBD1 on 5 matching bases. The CDR3 extends over 14 amino acids. Germline V CDR1 and CDR2: SEHNR, FQNEAQ (reference sequence). V lost 5 bases and J 1 base, leaving 9 bases between the germline ends. The CDR3, as DNA: TGTGCCAGCAGCCCCCGACAGGCCAAAAACATTCAGTACTTC. It yields the protein CASSPRQAKNIQYF.

The rearrangement joins TRBV4-3 to TRBJ2-5; TRBD1 matches 7 bases. With V trimmed by 3 bases and J by 3 bases, 4 bases remained unmatched. CDR1 and CDR2 (germline): LGHNA, YSLEER. This CDR3 contains 14 residues. As DNA, the CDR3 is TGCGCCAGCAGCCACCCGGGACAGAAAGAGACCCAGTACTTC. As protein: CASSHPGQKETQYF.

This clone was observed a handful of times. This chain joins TRBV30 and TRBJ2-2, with D perhaps matching TRBD1 (6 bases). The germline V gene encodes CDR1 GTSNPN and CDR2 SVGIG (reference sequence). There are 15 residues in the CDR3. V lost 1 base to trimming and J lost 6 bases, with 15 bases between them. In DNA, the CDR3 is TGTGCCTGGAGTGGGGCACAGGGATGGGCCGGGGAGCTGTTTTTT. This translates into CAWSGAQGWAGELFF.

This chain uses TRBV4-2 with TRBJ2-1; D might be TRBD1 (5 bases). The germline V and J ends were trimmed by 0 bases and 7 bases, with 13 bases remaining between them. Germline values: CDR1 LGHNA, CDR2 YNFKEQ. The CDR3 is 15 amino acids. CDR3 sequence: CASSQESQGWNEQFF. The CDR3 region has the DNA TGTGCCAGCAGCCAAGAATCCCAGGGTTGGAATGAGCAGTTCTTC.

V and J are TRBV7-8 and TRBJ2-7, with D tentatively TRBD1 (6 bases). The CDR3 extends over 15 amino acids. Trimming removed 7 bases at V and 2 bases at J, with 18 bases between. Germline lookup yields CDR1 SGHVS and CDR2 FQNEAQ. The CDR3 nucleotides are TGTGCCAGCACGGATCCAGGGGTTGGACCCTACGAGCAGTACTTC. Its protein is CASTDPGVGPYEQYF.

This clone appeared once. V usage is TRBV7-2 and J usage is TRBJ1-5; D unclear. V lost 5 bases to trimming and J lost 6 bases, with 8 bases between them. Looked up from germline, CDR1 is SGHTA and CDR2 is FQGNSA. The CDR3 is 12 amino acids. Here the CDR3 reads CASSNFSQPQHF. CDR3 DNA sequence: TGTGCCAGCAGCAACTTTAGTCAGCCCCAGCATTTT.

This clone has a handful of counts. The V and J genes are TRBV9 and TRBJ2-1; no firm D call. CDR3 length: 15 amino acids. The V end lost 0 bases, the J end lost 7 bases, and 14 bases lay between the germline ends. Germline V gene sequence: CDR1 SGDLS, CDR2 YYNGEE. The CDR3 loop reads CASSVGPTSENEQFF. The CDR3 DNA reads as TGTGCCAGCAGCGTAGGTCCGACCTCCGAGAATGAGCAGTTCTTC.